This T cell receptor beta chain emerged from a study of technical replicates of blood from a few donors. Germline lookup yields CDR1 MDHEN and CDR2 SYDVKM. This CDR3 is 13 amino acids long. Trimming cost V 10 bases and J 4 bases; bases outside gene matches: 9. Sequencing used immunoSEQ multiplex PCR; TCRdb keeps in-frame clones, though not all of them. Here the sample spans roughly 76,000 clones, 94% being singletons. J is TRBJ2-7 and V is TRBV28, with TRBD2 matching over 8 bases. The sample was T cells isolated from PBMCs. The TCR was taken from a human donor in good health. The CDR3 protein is CAIKAGETYEQYF. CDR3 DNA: TGTGCCATCAAAGCGGGAGAAACGTACGAGCAGTACTTC.